This T cell receptor (beta chain) comes out of a study of blood T cell repertoires in COVID-19. Study information: The origin of the acute and convalescent COVID-19 samples was the United States, Italy and Spain. PBMCs, B-cell-depleted T cells, or T cells were the source of the cDNA or gDNA that made up the material.

The authors' processing: The authors estimated nucleated cell counts from reference gene primer amplification. Profiling relied on immunoSEQ multiplex PCR, and the TCRdb table lists in-frame clones only, not all of them. That table furnishes V, J and clone size, whereas the DNA furnished D and trimming. The sample shows under 300,000 clones, 75% to 90% of them seen only once. V lost 6 bases to trimming and J lost 3 bases, with 11 bases between them. The CDR3 has 13 residues. Germline V gives CDR1 MNHEY, CDR2 SVGAGI. The source is a man aged 60-69 years who had recovered from COVID-19. The V call is TRBV6-5, the J call TRBJ1-2; D is undetermined. The sequenced sample consisted of peripheral blood. The CDR3 is CASRHLEDYGYTF. CDR3 in DNA: TGTGCCAGCAGGCATCTGGAGGACTATGGCTACACCTTC.